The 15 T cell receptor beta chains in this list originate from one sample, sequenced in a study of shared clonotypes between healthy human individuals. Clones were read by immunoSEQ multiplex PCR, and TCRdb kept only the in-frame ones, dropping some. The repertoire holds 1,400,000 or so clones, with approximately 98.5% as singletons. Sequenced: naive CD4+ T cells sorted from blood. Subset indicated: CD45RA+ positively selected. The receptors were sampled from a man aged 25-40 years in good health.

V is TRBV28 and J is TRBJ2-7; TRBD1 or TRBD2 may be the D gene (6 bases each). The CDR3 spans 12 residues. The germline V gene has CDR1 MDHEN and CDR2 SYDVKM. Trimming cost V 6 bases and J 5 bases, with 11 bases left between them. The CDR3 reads CASREGTHEQYF. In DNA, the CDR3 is TGTGCCAGCAGGGAGGGGACACACGAGCAGTACTTC. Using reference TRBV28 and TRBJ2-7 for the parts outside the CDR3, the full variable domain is DVKVTQSSRYLVKRTGEKVFLECVQDMDHENMFWYRQDPGLGLRLIYFSYDVKMKEKGDIPEGYSVSREKKERFSLILESASTNQTSMYLCASREGTHEQYFGPGTRLTVT.

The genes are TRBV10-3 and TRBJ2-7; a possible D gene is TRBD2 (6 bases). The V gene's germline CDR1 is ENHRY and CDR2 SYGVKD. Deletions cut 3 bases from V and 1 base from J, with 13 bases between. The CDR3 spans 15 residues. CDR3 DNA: TGTGCCATCAGTGATCCGGGAGAGAGATCCTACGAGCAGTACTTC. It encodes CAISDPGERSYEQYF.

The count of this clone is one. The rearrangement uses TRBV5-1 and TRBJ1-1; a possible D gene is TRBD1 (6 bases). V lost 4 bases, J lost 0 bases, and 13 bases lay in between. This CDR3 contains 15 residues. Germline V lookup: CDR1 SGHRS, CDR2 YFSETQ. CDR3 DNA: TGCGCCAGCAGCCCCGGACAGAACATGAACACTGAAGCTTTCTTT. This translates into CASSPGQNMNTEAFF.

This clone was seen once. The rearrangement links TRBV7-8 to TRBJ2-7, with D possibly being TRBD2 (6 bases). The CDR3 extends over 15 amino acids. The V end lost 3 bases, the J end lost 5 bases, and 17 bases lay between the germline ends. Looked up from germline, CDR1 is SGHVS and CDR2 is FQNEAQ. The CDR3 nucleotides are TGTGCCAGCAGCTTCGGTGACGGGAGTGAGGACGAGCAGTACTTC. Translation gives CASSFGDGSEDEQYF.

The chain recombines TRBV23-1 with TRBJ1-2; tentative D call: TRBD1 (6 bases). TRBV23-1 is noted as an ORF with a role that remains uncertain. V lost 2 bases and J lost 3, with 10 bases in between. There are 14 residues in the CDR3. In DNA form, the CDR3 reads TGCGCCAGCAGTCAACACGGGGGCGACTATGGCTACACCTTC. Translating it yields CASSQHGGDYGYTF.

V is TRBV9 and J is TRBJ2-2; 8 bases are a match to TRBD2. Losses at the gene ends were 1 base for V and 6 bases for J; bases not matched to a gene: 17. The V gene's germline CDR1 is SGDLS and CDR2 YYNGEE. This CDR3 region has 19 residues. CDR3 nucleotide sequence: TGTGCCAGCAGCGTAAGCCCCGGATGGGCGGGAGGTAGTCCCGGGGAGCTGTTTTTT. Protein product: CASSVSPGWAGGSPGELFF.

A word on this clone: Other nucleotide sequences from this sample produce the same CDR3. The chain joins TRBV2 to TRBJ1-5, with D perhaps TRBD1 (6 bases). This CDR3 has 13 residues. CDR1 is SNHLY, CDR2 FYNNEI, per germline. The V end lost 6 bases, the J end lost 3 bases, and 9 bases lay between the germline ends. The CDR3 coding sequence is TGTGCCAGCAGGAACAGGGTCAATCAGCCCCAGCATTTT. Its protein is CASRNRVNQPQHF.

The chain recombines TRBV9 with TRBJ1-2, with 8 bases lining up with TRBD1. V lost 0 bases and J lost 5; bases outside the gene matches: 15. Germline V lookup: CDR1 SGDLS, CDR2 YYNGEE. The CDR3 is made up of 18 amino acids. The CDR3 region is CASSVAPLRRDRGYGYTF. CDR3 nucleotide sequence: TGTGCCAGCAGCGTAGCGCCCCTCAGGAGAGACAGGGGTTATGGCTACACCTTC.

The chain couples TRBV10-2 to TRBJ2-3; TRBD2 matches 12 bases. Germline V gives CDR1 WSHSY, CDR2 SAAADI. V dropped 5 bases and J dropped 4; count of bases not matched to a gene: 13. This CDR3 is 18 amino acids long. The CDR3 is CASSPRRLAGGKADTQYF. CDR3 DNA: TGCGCCAGCAGTCCCCGGAGGCTAGCGGGAGGGAAAGCAGATACGCAGTATTTT.

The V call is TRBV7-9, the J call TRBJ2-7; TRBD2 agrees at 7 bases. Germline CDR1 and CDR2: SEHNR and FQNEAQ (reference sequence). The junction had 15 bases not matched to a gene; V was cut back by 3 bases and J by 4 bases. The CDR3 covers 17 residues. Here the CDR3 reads CASSLPRLGGSFYEQYF. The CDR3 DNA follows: TGTGCCAGCAGCTTGCCCAGGCTGGGCGGGAGTTTTTACGAGCAGTACTTC.

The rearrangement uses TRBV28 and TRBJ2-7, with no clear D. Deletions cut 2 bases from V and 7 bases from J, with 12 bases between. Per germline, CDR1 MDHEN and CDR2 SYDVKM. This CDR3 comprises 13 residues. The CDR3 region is CASSLGRVWEQYF. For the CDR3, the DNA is TGTGCCAGCAGTTTAGGACGGGTGTGGGAGCAGTACTTC. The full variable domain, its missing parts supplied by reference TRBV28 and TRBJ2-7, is DVKVTQSSRYLVKRTGEKVFLECVQDMDHENMFWYRQDPGLGLRLIYFSYDVKMKEKGDIPEGYSVSREKKERFSLILESASTNQTSMYLCASSLGRVWEQYFGPGTRLTVT.

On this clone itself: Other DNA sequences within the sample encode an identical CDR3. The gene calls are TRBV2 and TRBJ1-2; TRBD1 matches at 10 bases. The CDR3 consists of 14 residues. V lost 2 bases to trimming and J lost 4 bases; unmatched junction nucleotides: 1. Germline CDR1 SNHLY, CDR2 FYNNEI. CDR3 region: CASSERTGGYGYTF. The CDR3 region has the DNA TGTGCCAGCAGTGAAAGGACAGGGGGCTATGGCTACACCTTC. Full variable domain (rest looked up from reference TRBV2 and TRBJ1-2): EPEVTQTPSHQVTQMGQEVILRCVPISNHLYFYWYRQILGQKVEFLVSFYNNEISEKSEIFDDQFSVERPDGSNFTLKIRSTKLEDSAMYFCASSERTGGYGYTFGSGTRLTVV.

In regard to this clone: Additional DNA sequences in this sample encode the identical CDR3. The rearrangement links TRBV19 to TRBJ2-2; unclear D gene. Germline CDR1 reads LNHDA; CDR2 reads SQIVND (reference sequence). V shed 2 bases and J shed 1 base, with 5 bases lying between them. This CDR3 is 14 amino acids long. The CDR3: CASSISRNTGELFF. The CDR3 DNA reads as TGTGCCAGTAGTATAAGCAGGAACACCGGGGAGCTGTTTTTT.

The CDR3 nucleotides read TGTGCCACCAGCAGAGATGGTCTAGCGGGAGGAGAGACCCAGTACTTC. It encodes CATSRDGLAGGETQYF. The J gene is TRBJ2-5, the V gene TRBV15; 11 bases are shared with TRBD2. Germline V gives CDR1 LNHNV, CDR2 YYDKDF (reference sequence). The CDR3 totals 16 residues. J gave up 4 bases and V 0 bases, and 4 bases lay outside the gene matches.

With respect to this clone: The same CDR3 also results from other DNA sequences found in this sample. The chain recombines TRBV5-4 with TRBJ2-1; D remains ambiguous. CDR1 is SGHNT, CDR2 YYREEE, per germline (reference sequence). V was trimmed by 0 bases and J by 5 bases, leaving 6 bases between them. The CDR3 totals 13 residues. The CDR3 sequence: CASSLGRDNEQFF. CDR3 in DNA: TGTGCCAGCAGCTTGGGACGAGACAATGAGCAGTTCTTC.